A single sample is the source of the 13 T cell receptor beta chains below, sequenced in a study of T-cell reconstitution after alpha-beta-depleted transplantation in children. Unique molecular identifiers were used in preparing the TCRbeta library. TCRdb re-derived calls from the PCR reads in MiXCR, one entry per CDR3 protein. In the table there are roughly 100,000 distinct CDR3 sequences, roughly 8% of which are singletons. Sequencing used PBMCs from the stem cell graft donor, obtained from the stem cell graft. The source is a human donor who donated a stem cell graft to a child with congenital amegakaryocytic thrombocytopenia.

In its sample, this clonotype was seen many times. V and J are TRBV10-2 and TRBJ2-3; TRBD2 aligns across 8 bases. CDR1 is WSHSY and CDR2 is SAAADI in the germline V gene. The CDR3 is 14 amino acids. V was clipped by 8 bases and J by 0 bases; unmatched bases: 4. This CDR3 reads CASSKRESTDTQYF. In DNA, the CDR3 is TGCGCCAGCTCCAAGCGGGAGAGCACAGATACGCAGTATTTT.

This clonotype was counted ten times or more. The chain couples TRBV24-1 to TRBJ1-4; D is unresolved. V lost 4 bases to trimming and J lost 6 bases, with 8 bases between them. The CDR3 has 13 amino acids. Germline V gene data show CDR1 as KGHDR and CDR2 as SFDVKD. The CDR3: CATSENGDEKLFF. DNA of the CDR3: TGTGCCACCAGTGAGAACGGGGATGAAAAACTGTTTTTT.

This clonotype was detected ten times or more. The chain has TRBV20-1 and TRBJ1-2, with D possibly matching TRBD1 (6 bases). Germline V gene sequence: CDR1 DFQATT, CDR2 SNEGSKA (reference sequence). V lost 6 bases to trimming and J lost 1 base, with 15 bases between them. There are 14 residues in the CDR3. CDR3 in DNA: TGCAGTGCAACCTCAGGGGACCGTAACTATGGCTACACCTTC. This gives the protein CSATSGDRNYGYTF.

The V and J genes are TRBV27 and TRBJ1-2, with D perhaps matching TRBD1 (5 bases). The CDR3 is 18 residues long. V dropped 2 bases and J dropped 7 bases, with 26 bases sitting between them. Germline V gives CDR1 MNHEY, CDR2 SMNVEV (reference sequence). The CDR3 nucleotides are TGTGCCAGCAGTTTAAAGGCCCCGAGGGGTCGTCCCCCGGGTGGCTACACCTTC. As protein: CASSLKAPRGRPPGGYTF.

At least ten counts were recorded for this clonotype. The V call is TRBV3-1, the J call TRBJ1-5; tentatively, D is TRBD1 (5 bases). Looked up from germline, CDR1 is LGHDT and CDR2 is YNNKEL (reference sequence). The V end was cut by 1 base, the J end by 3 bases, with 10 bases between. The CDR3 length is 15 residues. DNA for the CDR3: TGTGCCAGCAGCCAAGGCAGGGCCTACAATCAGCCCCAGCATTTT. It yields the protein CASSQGRAYNQPQHF.

This clonotype was recorded at least ten times. The chain recombines TRBV3-1 with TRBJ2-7; 10 bases map to TRBD2. The CDR3 extends over 14 amino acids. CDR1 and CDR2 from the germline V gene are LGHDT and YNNKEL (reference sequence). Losses at the gene ends were 4 bases for V and 3 bases for J; bases not matched to a gene: 3. The CDR3 here is CASSRGLADYEQYF. CDR3 bases: TGTGCCAGCAGCCGCGGACTAGCGGACTACGAGCAGTACTTC.

This clonotype was picked up many times. The chain recombines TRBV7-3 with TRBJ2-7; a weak D match, TRBD1 (5 bases). V lost 6 bases, J lost 3 bases, and 18 bases lay in between. This CDR3 is built from 15 residues. Looked up from germline, CDR1 is SGHTA and CDR2 is FQGTGA. The CDR3 DNA reads as TGTGCCAGCAGTCCAGGGCCGTCCCGTGGCTACGAGCAGTACTTC. The encoded protein is CASSPGPSRGYEQYF.

This clonotype appeared many times. The V gene is TRBV11-2, the J gene TRBJ2-1; D remains ambiguous. The CDR3 runs to 12 residues. Germline CDR1 is SGHAT and CDR2 is FQNNGV. V dropped 3 bases and J dropped 9 bases, with 9 bases sitting between them. For the CDR3, the DNA is TGTGCCAGCAGCTTGTCAGTGGGTGAGCAGTTCTTC. Translated: CASSLSVGEQFF.

This clonotype was counted ten times or more. The gene calls are TRBV19 and TRBJ1-1; 7 positions match TRBD1. Germline-derived CDR1 and CDR2 are LNHDA and SQIVND (reference sequence). This CDR3 is built from 14 residues. Unmatched junction bases numbered 5, after V lost 6 bases and J lost 1 base. The CDR3 loop reads CASSPTGANTEAFF. In DNA, the CDR3 is TGTGCCAGTAGCCCTACAGGGGCGAACACTGAAGCTTTCTTT.

The table lists this clonotype with many counts. V gene TRBV9 combines with J gene TRBJ2-1; D is tentatively TRBD1 or TRBD2 (5 bases each). V dropped 3 bases and J dropped 6 bases, with 16 bases sitting between them. The CDR3 covers 15 residues. Germline loops: CDR1 SGDLS, CDR2 YYNGEE. The DNA for the CDR3 is TGTGCCAGCAGCGCCTCCCACAGAGGGGTCAATGAGCAGTTCTTC. The encoded protein is CASSASHRGVNEQFF.

This clonotype was seen at least ten times. The CDR3 protein is CASSLFAGEDEQYF. The CDR3 DNA is TGCGCCAGCAGCTTGTTCGCGGGAGAGGACGAGCAGTACTTC. The rearrangement uses TRBV5-1 and TRBJ2-7; TRBD2 aligns across 7 bases. J was trimmed by 5 bases and V by 1 base; bases with no gene match: 6. The CDR3 is made up of 14 amino acids. Per the germline V gene, CDR1 is SGHRS and CDR2 is YFSETQ. The full variable domain, rest sourced from reference TRBV5-1 and TRBJ2-7, is KAGVTQTPRYLIKTRGQQVTLSCSPISGHRSVSWYQQTPGQGLQFLFEYFSETQRNKGNFPGRFSGRQFSNSRSEMNVSTLELGDSALYLCASSLFAGEDEQYFGPGTRLTVT.

This chain links TRBV18 with TRBJ2-7; TRBD1 is a possible D gene (6 bases). The CDR3 loop spans 14 amino acids. The germline V gene encodes CDR1 KGHSH and CDR2 LQKENI. Between the trimmed V and J ends, which lost 4 bases and 6 bases, there was a span of 16 bases. CDR3 nucleotides: TGTGCCAGCTCACATACAGGGATTCGGGGCGAGCAGTACTTC. This gives the protein CASSHTGIRGEQYF.

This chain connects TRBV11-3 to TRBJ2-3, with D hard to call. Trimming removed 0 bases from V and 4 bases from J, with 5 bases in between. Germline lookup yields CDR1 SGHNT and CDR2 YENEEA. This CDR3 contains 13 residues. The CDR3 sequence is CASSLEGADTQYF. The CDR3 nucleotides are TGTGCCAGCAGCTTAGAAGGTGCAGATACGCAGTATTTT.